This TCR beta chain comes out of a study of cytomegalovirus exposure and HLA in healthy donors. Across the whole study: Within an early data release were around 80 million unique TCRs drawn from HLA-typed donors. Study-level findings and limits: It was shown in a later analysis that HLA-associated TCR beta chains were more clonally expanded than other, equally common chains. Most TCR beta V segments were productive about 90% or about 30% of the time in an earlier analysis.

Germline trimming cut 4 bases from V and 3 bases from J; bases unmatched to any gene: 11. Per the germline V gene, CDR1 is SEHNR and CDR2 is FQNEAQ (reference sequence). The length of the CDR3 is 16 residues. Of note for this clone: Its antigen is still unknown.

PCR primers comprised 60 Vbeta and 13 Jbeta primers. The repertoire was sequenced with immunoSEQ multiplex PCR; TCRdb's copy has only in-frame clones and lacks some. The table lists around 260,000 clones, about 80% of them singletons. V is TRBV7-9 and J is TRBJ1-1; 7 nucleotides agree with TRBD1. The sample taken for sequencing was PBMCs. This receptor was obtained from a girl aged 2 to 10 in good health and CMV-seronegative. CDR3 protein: CASSSPRQGRYTEAFF. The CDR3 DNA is TGTGCCAGCAGCTCCCCGCGACAGGGAAGATACACTGAAGCTTTCTTT.